The 19 T cell receptor beta chains listed next were all sequenced from one sample in a study of OX40 agonist ivuxolimab in advanced cancers. Here immunoSEQ multiplex PCR was the method, and the copy in TCRdb shows in-frame clones only, minus some. The sample includes 9,500 to 15,000 clones, roughly 89% of them seen just once. Material: CD4+ or CD8+ T cells sorted from blood, obtained in a trial of the OX40 agonist ivuxolimab. These receptors came from an adult with an advanced solid tumor such as melanoma, head and neck, liver or kidney cancer.

The rearrangement uses TRBV7-6 and TRBJ2-5; 9 bases line up with TRBD1. The length of the CDR3 is 14 residues. The V gene's germline CDR1 is SGHVS and CDR2 FNYEAQ. V lost 5 bases, J lost 4 bases, and 5 bases stayed unmatched. Here the CDR3 reads CASSKGQGLETQYF. Here the CDR3 DNA reads TGTGCCAGCAGCAAGGGACAGGGCTTAGAGACCCAGTACTTC.

V is TRBV4-2 and J is TRBJ2-5, with D tentatively TRBD1 or TRBD2 (5 bases each). Trimming removed 4 bases at V and 3 bases at J, with 12 bases between. This CDR3 is built from 14 residues. Germline-derived CDR1 and CDR2 are LGHNA and YNFKEQ. The CDR3 spells CASSPGRGEETQYF. The CDR3 DNA sequence: TGTGCCAGCAGCCCGGGACGAGGGGAAGAGACCCAGTACTTC.

V usage is TRBV2 and J usage is TRBJ2-6, with 11 positions matching TRBD1. This CDR3 spans 19 amino acids. The V and J ends lost 5 bases and 2 bases, in that order; junction bases with no gene match: 11. Germline V gene sequence: CDR1 SNHLY, CDR2 FYNNEI. The CDR3 DNA is TGTGCCAGCAGTACCTTCATTGGACAGGGGGCGCCTGGGGCCAACGTCCTGACTTTC. This translates into CASSTFIGQGAPGANVLTF.

The rearrangement uses TRBV19 and TRBJ2-3, with D perhaps assigned TRBD1 or TRBD2 (5 bases each). CDR1 LNHDA and CDR2 SQIVND come from the germline V gene (reference sequence). This CDR3 is 15 amino acids long. Trimming took off 2 bases at V and 4 bases at J, with 13 bases between the two ends. CDR3 loop: CASSITGRGADTQYF. CDR3 nucleotide sequence: TGTGCCAGTAGTATAACTGGGAGAGGGGCAGATACGCAGTATTTT.

The chain is built from TRBV10-3 and TRBJ1-5, with D hard to call. The V end lost 6 bases, the J end lost 5 bases, and 8 bases lay between the germline ends. The CDR3 loop spans 12 amino acids. CDR1 and CDR2 from the germline V gene are ENHRY and SYGVKD. DNA for the CDR3: TGTGCCATCAGGACCGAAGATCAGCCCCAGCATTTT. Encoded protein: CAIRTEDQPQHF.

V gene TRBV28 combines with J gene TRBJ2-1; TRBD2 matches 7 bases. Germline-derived CDR1 and CDR2 are MDHEN and SYDVKM. V shed 2 bases and J 10 bases; nucleotides not matched to a gene: 5. The CDR3 consists of 13 residues. The CDR3 region has the DNA TGTGCCAGCAGTTTAGTCCTAGCGGCCGAGCAGTTCTTC. Protein sequence: CASSLVLAAEQFF.

The gene calls are TRBV19 and TRBJ2-7; 8 positions match TRBD2. Germline V gene lookup returns CDR1 LNHDA and CDR2 SQIVND (reference sequence). CDR3 length: 13 residues. Unmatched junction bases numbered 6, after V lost 8 bases and J lost 3 bases. DNA of the CDR3: TGTGCCAGTTCCCACCGGGGGGGCTACGAGCAGTACTTC. Amino acids: CASSHRGGYEQYF.

The CDR3 bases are TGTGCCAGTAGTTCCGGACTAGGGCGTGAGCAGTTCTTC. Residues: CASSSGLGREQFF. The J gene is TRBJ2-1, the V gene TRBV19; TRBD2 matches 7 bases. Germline assignment: CDR1 LNHDA and CDR2 SQIVND (reference sequence). V was pared by 5 bases and J by 9 bases, with 7 bases of the junction left unmatched. This CDR3 spans 13 amino acids.

The count of this clone is one. The chain links TRBV5-6 to TRBJ1-4, with D unclear. Germline CDR1 is SGHDT and CDR2 is YYEEEE. The CDR3 runs 15 residues. Trimming stripped 2 bases from V and 0 bases from J, with 8 bases between. The CDR3 region is CASSFYPPTNEKLFF. Here the CDR3 DNA reads TGTGCCAGCAGCTTCTATCCGCCAACTAATGAAAAACTGTTTTTT.

CDR3 DNA sequence: TGTGCCAGCAGCCCTTGGCCCGGCCAAGAGACCCAGTACTTC. Translation: CASSPWPGQETQYF. The chain combines TRBV7-3 with TRBJ2-5, with unresolved D. The CDR3 runs to 14 residues. The germline CDR1 and CDR2 sequences are SGHTA and FQGTGA. Trimming removed 5 bases at V and 1 base at J, with 11 bases between.

The V and J genes are TRBV28 and TRBJ2-7, with D possibly being TRBD2 (6 bases). Germline V gives CDR1 MDHEN, CDR2 SYDVKM. V was clipped by 6 bases and J by 2 bases, with 14 bases between them. This CDR3 spans 14 amino acids. The CDR3 region is CASSRDSFTYEQYF. DNA of the CDR3: TGTGCCAGCAGCCGGGACTCCTTCACCTACGAGCAGTACTTC.

The rearrangement joins TRBV5-1 to TRBJ2-1; TRBD2 matches 9 bases. Per the germline V gene, CDR1 is SGHRS and CDR2 is YFSETQ. This CDR3 contains 15 residues. With V trimmed by 5 bases and J by 6 bases, 9 bases remained unmatched. The CDR3 bases are TGCGCCAGCAGTTCTACCGGGACTAGCAGCAATGAGCAGTTCTTC. It yields the protein CASSSTGTSSNEQFF.

This rearrangement joins TRBV4-1 to TRBJ2-3; D is unresolved. Germline lookup yields CDR1 MGHRA and CDR2 YSYEKL. Trimming removed 0 bases from V and 2 bases from J, with 9 bases in between. The length of the CDR3 is 15 residues. The CDR3 protein is CASSQEVLYTDTQYF. In DNA, the CDR3 is TGCGCCAGCAGCCAAGAGGTGCTCTACACAGATACGCAGTATTTT.

The gene calls are TRBV9 and TRBJ2-1, with D unclear. This CDR3 spans 14 amino acids. Germline V gives CDR1 SGDLS, CDR2 YYNGEE. The ends were cut back, 2 bases at V and 5 bases at J, with 11 bases in the middle. The CDR3 loop reads CASSVPGGDNEQFF. CDR3 sequence (DNA): TGTGCCAGCAGCGTCCCGGGCGGAGACAATGAGCAGTTCTTC.

The chain recombines TRBV27 with TRBJ2-7; tentative D call: TRBD1 (5 bases). The ends were cut back, 5 bases at V and 6 bases at J, with 14 bases in the middle. The length of the CDR3 is 13 residues. CDR1 and CDR2 from the germline V gene are MNHEY and SMNVEV (reference sequence). The CDR3: CASSPPSQGEQYF. The CDR3 nucleotides are TGTGCCAGCAGTCCACCAAGCCAGGGCGAGCAGTACTTC.

The J gene is TRBJ2-5, the V gene TRBV4-1; D not resolved. Trimming shortened V by 1 base and J by 1 base, and 4 bases separated the two germline ends. CDR1 MGHRA and CDR2 YSYEKL come from the germline V gene. CDR3 length equals 13 residues. The CDR3 loop is CASSQGTQETQYF. DNA for the CDR3: TGCGCCAGCAGCCAAGGAACCCAAGAGACCCAGTACTTC.

The J gene is TRBJ2-1, the V gene TRBV28; D perhaps matches TRBD2 (6 bases). With 9 bases removed from V and 6 bases from J, the gap between germline ends came to 18 bases. The CDR3 extends over 14 amino acids. The germline CDR1 and CDR2 sequences are MDHEN and SYDVKM. The CDR3 loop reads CASKGTGRTNEQFF. The CDR3 region has the DNA TGTGCCAGTAAAGGTACGGGGAGGACCAATGAGCAGTTCTTC.

This clone was detected only once. This chain's CDR3 is CASSLTANSYEQYF. CDR3 bases: TGTGCCAGCAGCCTCACAGCTAACTCCTACGAGCAGTACTTC. The chain uses TRBV14 and TRBJ2-7; the D is unclear. CDR3 length equals 14 residues. Germline CDR1 is SGHDN and CDR2 is FVKESK. Trimming left V 4 bases short and J 0 bases short, with 10 bases between.

The gene calls are TRBV25-1 and TRBJ2-5; 11 positions agree with TRBD2. Germline trimming cut 3 bases from V and 1 base from J; bases unmatched to any gene: 7. There are 17 residues in the CDR3. Looked up from germline, CDR1 is MGHDK and CDR2 is SYGVNS. The CDR3 protein is CASSDSVAGGPQETQYF. The CDR3 DNA reads as TGTGCCAGCAGTGATTCCGTAGCGGGAGGGCCCCAAGAGACCCAGTACTTC.